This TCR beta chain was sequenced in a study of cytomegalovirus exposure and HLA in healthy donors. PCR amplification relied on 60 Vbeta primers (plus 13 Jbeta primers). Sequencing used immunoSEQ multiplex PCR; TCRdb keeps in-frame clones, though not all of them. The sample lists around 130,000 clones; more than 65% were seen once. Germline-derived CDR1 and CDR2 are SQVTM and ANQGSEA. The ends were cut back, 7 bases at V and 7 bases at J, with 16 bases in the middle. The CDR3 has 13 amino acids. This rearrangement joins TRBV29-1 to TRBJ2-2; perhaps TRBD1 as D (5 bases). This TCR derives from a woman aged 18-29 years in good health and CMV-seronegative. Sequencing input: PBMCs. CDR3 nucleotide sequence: TGCAGCGGATTAGTGGGGCCGAGCGGGGAGCTGTTTTTT. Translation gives CSGLVGPSGELFF.